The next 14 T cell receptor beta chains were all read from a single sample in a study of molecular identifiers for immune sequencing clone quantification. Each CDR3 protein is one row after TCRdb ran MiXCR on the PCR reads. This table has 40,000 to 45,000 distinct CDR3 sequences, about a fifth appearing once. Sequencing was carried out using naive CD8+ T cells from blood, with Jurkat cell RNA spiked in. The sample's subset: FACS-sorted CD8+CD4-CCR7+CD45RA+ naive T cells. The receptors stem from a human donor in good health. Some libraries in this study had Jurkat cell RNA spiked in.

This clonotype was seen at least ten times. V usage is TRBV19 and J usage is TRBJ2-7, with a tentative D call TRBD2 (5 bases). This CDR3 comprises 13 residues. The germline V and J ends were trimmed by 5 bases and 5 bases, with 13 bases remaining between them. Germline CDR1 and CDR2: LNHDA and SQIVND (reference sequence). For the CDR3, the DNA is TGTGCCAGTAGTCTCCGGACTGGTCACGAGCAGTACTTC. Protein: CASSLRTGHEQYF.

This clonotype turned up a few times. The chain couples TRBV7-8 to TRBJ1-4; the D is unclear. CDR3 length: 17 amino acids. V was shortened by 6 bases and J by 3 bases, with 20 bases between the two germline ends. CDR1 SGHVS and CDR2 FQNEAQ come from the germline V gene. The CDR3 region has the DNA TGTGCCAGCAGGGCCCTTGGGCAGCAATTGGCTAATGAAAAACTGTTTTTT. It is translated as CASRALGQQLANEKLFF.

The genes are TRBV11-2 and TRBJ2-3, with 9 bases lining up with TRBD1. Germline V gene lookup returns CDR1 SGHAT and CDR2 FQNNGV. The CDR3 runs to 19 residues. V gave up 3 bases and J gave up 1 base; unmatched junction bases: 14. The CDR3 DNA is TGTGCCAGCAGCTTCCCCGGACAGGGGCCACTCCGGGGCACAGATACGCAGTATTTT. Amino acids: CASSFPGQGPLRGTDTQYF.

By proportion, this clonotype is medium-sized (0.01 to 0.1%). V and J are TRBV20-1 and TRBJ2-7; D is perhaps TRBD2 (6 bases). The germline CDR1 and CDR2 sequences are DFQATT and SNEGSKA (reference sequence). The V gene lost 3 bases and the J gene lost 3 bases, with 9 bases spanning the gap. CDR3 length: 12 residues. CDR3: CSASPRGYEQYF. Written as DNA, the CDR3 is TGCAGTGCTAGTCCGCGGGGCTACGAGCAGTACTTC.

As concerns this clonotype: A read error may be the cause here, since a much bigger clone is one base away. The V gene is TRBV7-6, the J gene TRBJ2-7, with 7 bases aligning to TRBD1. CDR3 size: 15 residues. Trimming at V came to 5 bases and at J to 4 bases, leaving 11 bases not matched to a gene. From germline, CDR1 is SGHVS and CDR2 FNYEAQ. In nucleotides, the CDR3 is TGTGCCAGCAGCCTTGGACAGGTCCTTGGGTACGAGCAGTACTTC. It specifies CASSLGQVLGYEQYF. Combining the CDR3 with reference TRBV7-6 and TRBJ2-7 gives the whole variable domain GAGVSQSPRYKVTKRGQDVALRCDPISGHVSLYWYRQALGQGPEFLTYFNYEAQQDKSGLPNDRFSAERPEGSISTLTIQRTEQRDSAMYRCASSLGQVLGYEQYFGPGTRLTVT.

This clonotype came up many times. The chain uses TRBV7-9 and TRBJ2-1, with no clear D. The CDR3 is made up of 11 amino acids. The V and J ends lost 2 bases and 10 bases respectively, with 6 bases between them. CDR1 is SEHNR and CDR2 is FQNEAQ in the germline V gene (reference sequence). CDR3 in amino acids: CASSLPAEQFF. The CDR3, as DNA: TGTGCCAGCAGCTTACCTGCCGAGCAGTTCTTC.

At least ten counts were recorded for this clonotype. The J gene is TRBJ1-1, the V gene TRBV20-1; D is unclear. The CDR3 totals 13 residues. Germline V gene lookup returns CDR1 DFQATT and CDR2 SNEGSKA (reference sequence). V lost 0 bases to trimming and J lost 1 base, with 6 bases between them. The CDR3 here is CSARDWGNTEAFF. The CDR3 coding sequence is TGCAGTGCTAGAGATTGGGGGAACACTGAAGCTTTCTTT.

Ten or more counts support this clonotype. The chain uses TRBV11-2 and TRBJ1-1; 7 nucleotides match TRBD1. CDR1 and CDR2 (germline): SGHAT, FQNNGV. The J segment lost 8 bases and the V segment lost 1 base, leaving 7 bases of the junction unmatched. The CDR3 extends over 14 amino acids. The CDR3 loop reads CASSLVFGGGEAFF. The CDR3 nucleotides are TGTGCCAGCAGCTTAGTATTCGGAGGGGGCGAAGCTTTCTTT. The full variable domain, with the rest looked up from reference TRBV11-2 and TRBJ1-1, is EAGVAQSPRYKIIEKRQSVAFWCNPISGHATLYWYQQILGQGPKLLIQFQNNGVVDDSQLPKDRFSAERLKGVDSTLKIQPAKLEDSAVYLCASSLVFGGGEAFFGQGTRLTVV.

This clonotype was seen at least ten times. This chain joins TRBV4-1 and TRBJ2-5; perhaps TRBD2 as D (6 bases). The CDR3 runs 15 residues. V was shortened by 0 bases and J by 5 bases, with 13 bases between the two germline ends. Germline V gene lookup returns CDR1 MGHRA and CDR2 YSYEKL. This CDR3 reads CASSQDVGGSETQYF. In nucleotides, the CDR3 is TGCGCCAGCAGCCAAGATGTCGGGGGAAGTGAGACCCAGTACTTC.

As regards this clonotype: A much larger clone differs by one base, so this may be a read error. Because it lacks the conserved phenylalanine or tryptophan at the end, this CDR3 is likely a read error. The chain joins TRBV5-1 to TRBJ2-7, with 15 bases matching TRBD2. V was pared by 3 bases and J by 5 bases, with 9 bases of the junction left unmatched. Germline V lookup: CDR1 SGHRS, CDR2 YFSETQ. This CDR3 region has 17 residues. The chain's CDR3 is CASSYGLAGGLGHEQYS. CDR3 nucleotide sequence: TGCGCCAGCAGCTACGGACTAGCGGGAGGGTTGGGCCACGAGCAGTACTCC.

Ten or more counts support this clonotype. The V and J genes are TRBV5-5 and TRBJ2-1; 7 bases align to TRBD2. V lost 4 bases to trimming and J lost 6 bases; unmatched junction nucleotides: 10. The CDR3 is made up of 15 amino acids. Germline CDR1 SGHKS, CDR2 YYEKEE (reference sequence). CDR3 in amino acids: CASSGGTGTTNEQFF. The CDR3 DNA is TGTGCCAGCAGCGGGGGGACCGGGACTACCAATGAGCAGTTCTTC.

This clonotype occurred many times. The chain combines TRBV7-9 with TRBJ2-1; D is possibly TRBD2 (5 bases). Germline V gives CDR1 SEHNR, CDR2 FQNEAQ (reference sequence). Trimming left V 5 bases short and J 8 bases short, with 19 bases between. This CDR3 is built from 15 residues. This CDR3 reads CASSDILVAIDEQFF. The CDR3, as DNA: TGTGCCAGCAGCGACATTCTTGTAGCGATCGATGAGCAGTTCTTC.

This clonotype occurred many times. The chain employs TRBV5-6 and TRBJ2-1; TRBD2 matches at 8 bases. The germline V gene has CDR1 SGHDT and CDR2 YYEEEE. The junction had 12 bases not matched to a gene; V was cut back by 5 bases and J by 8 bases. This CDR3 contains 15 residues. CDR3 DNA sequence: TGTGCCAGCAGACACGGACTAGCCCTAAAGGATGAGCAGTTCTTC. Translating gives CASRHGLALKDEQFF.

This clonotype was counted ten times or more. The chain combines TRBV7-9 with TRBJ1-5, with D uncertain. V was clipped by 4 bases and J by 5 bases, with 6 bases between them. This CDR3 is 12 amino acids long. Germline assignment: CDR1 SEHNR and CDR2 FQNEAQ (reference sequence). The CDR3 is CASSSPDQPQHF. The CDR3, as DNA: TGTGCCAGCAGCTCGCCTGATCAGCCCCAGCATTTT.